The clone carrying this T cell receptor (beta chain) has just one count. Its target is unknown. The CDR3 loop spans 16 amino acids. Germline V gene lookup returns CDR1 LNHDA and CDR2 SQIVND (reference sequence). Trimming took 1 base from V and 6 from J, leaving 16 bases between them. Assay used: immunoSEQ multiplex PCR; TCRdb lists only in-frame clones, some missing. Of 140,000 to 150,000 clones listed, about nine tenths are singletons. The data are from a study of cytomegalovirus exposure and HLA in healthy donors. For the study at large: In a later analysis, it was reported that the 110 or so validation repertoires had been produced on the same platform as the 600 to 850 repertoires belonging to the first cohort. Study-wide points: Three chains tied to CMV proved CMV antigen-specific in vitro.

The V call is TRBV19, the J call TRBJ2-1, with a possible D match to TRBD2 (6 bases). The sequencing input was PBMCs. This TCR derives from a man between 18 and 35 years old in good health and CMV-seronegative. The CDR3 DNA reads TGTGCCAGTAGTATAGCCGAGACTAGGTGGGTCAATGAGCAGTTCTTC. Its protein is CASSIAETRWVNEQFF.